The T cell receptor (beta chain) described here comes from a study of T cell clonotyping in hematopoietic cell transplantation. The study's findings and limits: Pathologically expanded recipient clonotypes increased progressively from day 30 to day 180 as diversity fell. At the given depth, recipient repertoires were over 95% de novo clonotypes.

Clones were sequenced by immunoSEQ multiplex PCR, and TCRdb holds only the in-frame ones, with some missing. Of 25,000 to 30,000 clones in the sample, more than 85% were seen once. On this clone: The antigen is unknown.

In germline, CDR1 is SGHRS, CDR2 YFSETQ. The trim removed 4 bases at V and 5 bases at J, leaving 6 bases unmatched. The CDR3 is 16 amino acids. The gene calls are TRBV5-1 and TRBJ2-3, with TRBD2 matching 14 bases. This material consisted of PBMCs, taken 100 days after allogeneic stem cell transplant. The receptor's source is a female patient aged 45 to 65 who had an allogeneic stem cell transplant from a related donor, so the T cells may come from the graft donor. Some clones in this sample may be carry-over from other donors' samples. The CDR3 DNA is TGCGCCAGCAGCGCGGCCGGGACTAGCGGGGGAGATACGCAGTATTTT. It codes for CASSAAGTSGGDTQYF. The full variable domain, completed using reference TRBV5-1 and TRBJ2-3, is KAGVTQTPRYLIKTRGQQVTLSCSPISGHRSVSWYQQTPGQGLQFLFEYFSETQRNKGNFPGRFSGRQFSNSRSEMNVSTLELGDSALYLCASSAAGTSGGDTQYFGPGTRLTVL.